Shown below are 5 T cell receptor beta chains from a single sample sequenced in a study of cytomegalovirus exposure and HLA in healthy donors. The PCR employed 60 Vbeta primers together with 13 Jbeta primers. Clones were read by immunoSEQ multiplex PCR, and TCRdb kept only the in-frame ones, dropping some. The sample lists 150,000 to 200,000 clones, roughly 79% occurring once. Sequencing was done on a sample of PBMCs. These receptors originate from a man younger than 45 in good health and CMV-seronegative.

This chain joins TRBV25-1 and TRBJ1-1; weak D call: TRBD1 (5 bases). Germline CDR1 reads MGHDK; CDR2 reads SYGVNS. The germline V and J ends were trimmed by 8 bases and 6 bases, with 16 bases remaining between them. The length of the CDR3 is 13 residues. CDR3 protein: CASGSGGGAEAFF. The CDR3 DNA is TGTGCCAGCGGCAGCGGGGGTGGGGCTGAAGCTTTCTTT.

CDR3 DNA sequence: TGTGCCAGCAGTGCTGCCCTACGTGGGACTAAAGAGACCCAGTACTTC. Translating gives CASSAALRGTKETQYF. The chain uses TRBV6-1 and TRBJ2-5; 7 nucleotides match TRBD2. The V and J ends lost 4 bases and 3 bases, in that order; junction bases with no gene match: 11. The CDR3 totals 16 residues. Germline CDR1 reads MNHNS; CDR2 reads SASEGT.

Comments on this clone: Other DNA variants within this sample encode the same CDR3. The genes are TRBV30 and TRBJ1-1; no firm D call. The germline V gene encodes CDR1 GTSNPN and CDR2 SVGIG (reference sequence). V was pared by 2 bases and J by 0 bases, with 4 bases between. The CDR3 consists of 12 residues. The CDR3 DNA follows: TGTGCCTGGAGTCCTCTGAACACTGAAGCTTTCTTT. Protein: CAWSPLNTEAFF.

The chain carries TRBV30 and TRBJ1-3; the match to TRBD1 covers 7 bases. CDR3 size: 16 residues. Trimming at V came to 3 bases and at J to 1 base, leaving 9 bases not matched to a gene. Germline CDR1 reads GTSNPN; CDR2 reads SVGIG (reference sequence). The CDR3 spells CAWSGDSISSGNTIYF. The DNA of the CDR3 is TGTGCCTGGAGCGGGGACAGTATTTCGTCTGGAAACACCATATATTTT.

The chain couples TRBV29-1 to TRBJ1-2; TRBD1 matches at 7 bases. There are 11 residues in the CDR3. J lost 6 bases, V lost 4 bases, and 2 bases had no gene match. CDR1 is SQVTM and CDR2 is ANQGSEA in the germline V gene. Here the CDR3 reads CSVGQGHGYTF. The CDR3 coding sequence is TGCAGCGTTGGACAGGGTCATGGCTACACCTTC. Supplemented by reference TRBV29-1 and TRBJ1-2, the full variable domain reads SAVISQKPSRDICQRGTSLTIQCQVDSQVTMMFWYRQQPGQSLTLIATANQGSEATYESGFVIDKFPISRPNLTFSTLTVSNMSPEDSSIYLCSVGQGHGYTFGSGTRLTVV.